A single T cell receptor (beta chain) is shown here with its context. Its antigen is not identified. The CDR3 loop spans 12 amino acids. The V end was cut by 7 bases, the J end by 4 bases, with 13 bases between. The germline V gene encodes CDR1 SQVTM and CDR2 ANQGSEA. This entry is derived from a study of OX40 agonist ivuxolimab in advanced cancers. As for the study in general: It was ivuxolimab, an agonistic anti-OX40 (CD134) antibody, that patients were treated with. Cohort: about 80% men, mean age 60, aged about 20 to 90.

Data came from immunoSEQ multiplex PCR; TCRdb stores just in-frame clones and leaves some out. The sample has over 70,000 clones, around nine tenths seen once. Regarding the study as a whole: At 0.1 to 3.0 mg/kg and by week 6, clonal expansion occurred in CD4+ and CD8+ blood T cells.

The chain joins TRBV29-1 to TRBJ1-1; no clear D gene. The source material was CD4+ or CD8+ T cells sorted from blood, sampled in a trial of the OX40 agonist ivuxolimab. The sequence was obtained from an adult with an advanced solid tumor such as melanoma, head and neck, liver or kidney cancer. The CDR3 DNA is TGCAGCGGCTCACGCTGGGGCACTGAAGCTTTCTTT. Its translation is CSGSRWGTEAFF.